This note documents a single T cell receptor beta chain sequence. How the authors handled the data: Nucleated cell counts were estimated from reference gene primer amplification. Assay used: immunoSEQ multiplex PCR; TCRdb lists only in-frame clones, some missing. The V and J calls and clone size were taken over from that table, and D and trimming were inferred from the DNA. The sample has some 150,000 clones, around 82% seen once. After removal of 1 base from V and 1 base from J, the junction contained 7 bases not matched to a gene. This CDR3 is 17 amino acids long. Germline CDR1 is SGHTS and CDR2 is YDEGEE. The data belong to a study of blood T cell repertoires in COVID-19. At the level of the study: Samples representing acute and convalescent COVID-19 were sourced from the United States, Italy and Spain.

This clonotype was obtained from a human donor in a cohort sampled during active COVID-19. Sequencing used peripheral blood. This chain joins TRBV5-8 and TRBJ2-3; 9 bases map to TRBD2. The CDR3 loop reads CASSLILRTSGTDTQYF. The CDR3 region has the DNA TGTGCCAGCAGCTTGATACTCCGGACTAGCGGCACAGATACGCAGTATTTT.